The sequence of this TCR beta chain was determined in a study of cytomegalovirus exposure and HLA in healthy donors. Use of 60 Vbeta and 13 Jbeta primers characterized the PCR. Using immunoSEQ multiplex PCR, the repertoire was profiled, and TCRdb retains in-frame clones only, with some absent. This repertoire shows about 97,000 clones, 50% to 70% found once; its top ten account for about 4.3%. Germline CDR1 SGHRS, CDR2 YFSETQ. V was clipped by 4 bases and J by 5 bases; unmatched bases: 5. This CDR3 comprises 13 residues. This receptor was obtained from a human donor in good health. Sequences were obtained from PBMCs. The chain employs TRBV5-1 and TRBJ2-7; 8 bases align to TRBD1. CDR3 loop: CASSMDRVNEQYF. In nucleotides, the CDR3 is TGCGCCAGCAGCATGGACAGGGTGAACGAGCAGTACTTC.